These T cell receptor beta chains were read from a single sample in a study of blood T cell repertoires in COVID-19. Data came from immunoSEQ multiplex PCR; TCRdb stores just in-frame clones and leaves some out. The table lists over 250,000 clones, roughly nine tenths of them singletons. The material sequenced was peripheral blood. The receptors here all came from a man aged 50-60 years with acute or convalescent COVID-19. Both conserved end residues are part of each CDR3. The order of the fields is clone size, J gene, V gene, CDR3 protein. The size entry is marked missing in some rows and otherwise reads once, few, many or a size class.

clone_size: .
j_call: TRBJ2-2
v_call: TRBV19
cdr3_aa: CASSYGGALTGELFF

clone_size: once
j_call: TRBJ1-4
v_call: TRBV5-6
cdr3_aa: CASSLVGRGQSNEKLFF

clone_size: .
j_call: TRBJ1-2
v_call: TRBV4-1
cdr3_aa: CASSQGAGGGYTF

clone_size: few
j_call: TRBJ2-5
v_call: TRBV6-6
cdr3_aa: CASSGQGLTQETQYF

clone_size: .
j_call: TRBJ1-5
v_call: TRBV30
cdr3_aa: CAWSVEGEGQPQHF

clone_size: few
j_call: TRBJ1-1
v_call: TRBV3-1/TRBV3-2
cdr3_aa: CASSPGAEAFF

clone_size: once
j_call: TRBJ1-1
v_call: TRBV4-1
cdr3_aa: CASSQDGGLADTEAFF

clone_size: .
j_call: TRBJ2-1
v_call: TRBV7-6
cdr3_aa: CASSSTSGGYNEQFF

clone_size: .
j_call: TRBJ2-1
v_call: TRBV3-1/TRBV3-2
cdr3_aa: CASSHGTSGIYNEQFF

clone_size: few
j_call: TRBJ1-5
v_call: TRBV29-1
cdr3_aa: CSVEAGTGQPQHF

clone_size: once
j_call: TRBJ1-4
v_call: TRBV9
cdr3_aa: CASSNGAQGVGEKLFF

clone_size: .
j_call: TRBJ2-7
v_call: TRBV19
cdr3_aa: CASSVGSDEQYF

clone_size: .
j_call: TRBJ2-2
v_call: TRBV12-3/TRBV12-4
cdr3_aa: CASSPLNTGELFF

clone_size: .
j_call: TRBJ2-5
v_call: TRBV10-3
cdr3_aa: CAIRATGDRGETQYF

clone_size: .
j_call: TRBJ1-6
v_call: TRBV12-3/TRBV12-4
cdr3_aa: CASSEGRAPLHF

clone_size: .
j_call: TRBJ1-4
v_call: TRBV5-1
cdr3_aa: CASSLIGLGRDNEKLFF

clone_size: .
j_call: TRBJ2-3
v_call: TRBV12-3/TRBV12-4
cdr3_aa: CASSFQGADTQYF

clone_size: .
j_call: TRBJ1-2
v_call: TRBV21-1
cdr3_aa: CASSPRTGSYGYTF

clone_size: .
j_call: TRBJ2-5
v_call: TRBV7-9
cdr3_aa: CASSQAGVETQYF

clone_size: .
j_call: TRBJ2-3
v_call: TRBV5-8
cdr3_aa: CASSFQGLSTDTQYF

clone_size: many
j_call: TRBJ2-2
v_call: TRBV27
cdr3_aa: CASSPSAGENTGELFF

clone_size: .
j_call: TRBJ2-7
v_call: TRBV29-1
cdr3_aa: CSAGGGTYEQYF

clone_size: .
j_call: TRBJ1-2
v_call: TRBV29-1
cdr3_aa: CSVVRDYGYTF

clone_size: .
j_call: TRBJ1-2
v_call: TRBV3-1/TRBV3-2
cdr3_aa: CASSLTAGYGYTF

clone_size: once
j_call: TRBJ1-2
v_call: TRBV25-1
cdr3_aa: CASSHTGGDLLNYGYTF

clone_size: once
j_call: TRBJ1-2
v_call: TRBV7-3
cdr3_aa: CASSGPGQVAGYTF

clone_size: .
j_call: TRBJ1-2
v_call: TRBV9
cdr3_aa: CASSVAGTTFYGYTF

clone_size: once
j_call: TRBJ1-2
v_call: TRBV6-5
cdr3_aa: CASSYSRQGRGYTF

clone_size: .
j_call: TRBJ1-6
v_call: TRBV5-4
cdr3_aa: CASSETGQDSPLHF

clone_size: .
j_call: TRBJ2-6
v_call: TRBV4-2
cdr3_aa: CASSQALTRGASSGANVLTF

clone_size: once
j_call: TRBJ1-1
v_call: TRBV19
cdr3_aa: CASSSRDRPEAFF

clone_size: .
j_call: TRBJ2-5
v_call: TRBV5-1
cdr3_aa: CASSTAGSETQYF